Listed below are T cell receptor beta chains from one sample, sequenced in a study of shared clonotypes between healthy human individuals. Data came from immunoSEQ multiplex PCR; TCRdb stores just in-frame clones and leaves some out. In the table there are millions of clones, approximately 90% of which are singletons. Sequencing was done on a sample of naive CD4+ T cells sorted from blood. The receptor source for this set is a young man in good health. CDR3s include the opening cysteine and the closing phenylalanine or tryptophan. D genes are given only for firm matches. Only part of the rows carry a size: once, few, many, or a class if the clone is expanded.

clone_size: .
j_call: TRBJ2-5
v_call: TRBV5-1
d_call: .
cdr3_aa: CASSDTQGRSLTQYF
cdr3_nt: TGCGCCAGCAGCGACACTCAGGGGCGCTCCCTAACCCAGTACTTC

clone_size: .
j_call: TRBJ1-1
v_call: TRBV7-3
d_call: .
cdr3_aa: CASSLQENTEAFF
cdr3_nt: TGTGCCAGCAGTCTACAGGAGAACACTGAAGCTTTCTTT

clone_size: .
j_call: TRBJ1-6
v_call: TRBV30
d_call: .
cdr3_aa: CAYSENNSPLHF
cdr3_nt: TGTGCCTATTCCGAGAATAATTCACCCCTCCACTTT

clone_size: once
j_call: TRBJ2-7
v_call: TRBV9
d_call: .
cdr3_aa: CASSVGPGPPTYEQYF
cdr3_nt: TGTGCCAGCAGCGTAGGCCCAGGCCCCCCTACCTACGAGCAGTACTTC

clone_size: .
j_call: TRBJ2-5
v_call: TRBV5-1
d_call: .
cdr3_aa: CASSLGPGGRETQYF
cdr3_nt: TGCGCCAGCAGCTTGGGCCCCGGGGGCAGAGAGACCCAGTACTTC

clone_size: .
j_call: TRBJ2-5
v_call: TRBV5-4
d_call: TRBD2
cdr3_aa: CASSLLAGPYQETQYF
cdr3_nt: TGTGCCAGCAGCTTACTAGCGGGGCCGTACCAAGAGACCCAGTACTTC

clone_size: .
j_call: TRBJ2-2
v_call: TRBV7-9
d_call: .
cdr3_aa: CASSKGDRSKDGELFF
cdr3_nt: TGTGCCAGCAGCAAGGGCGACAGAAGTAAAGACGGGGAGCTGTTTTTT

clone_size: once
j_call: TRBJ1-6
v_call: TRBV27
d_call: .
cdr3_aa: CASISRNSPLHF
cdr3_nt: TGTGCCAGCATCTCGAGGAATTCACCCCTCCACTTT

clone_size: .
j_call: TRBJ2-7
v_call: TRBV7-2
d_call: .
cdr3_aa: CASSPGGQGSHEQYF
cdr3_nt: TGTGCCAGCAGCCCGGGGGGCCAGGGCTCCCACGAGCAGTACTTC

clone_size: few
j_call: TRBJ1-6
v_call: TRBV18
d_call: TRBD1
cdr3_aa: CASSPPGTGLQSPLHF
cdr3_nt: TGTGCCAGCTCACCTCCCGGGACAGGTTTGCAGTCACCCCTCCACTTT

clone_size: .
j_call: TRBJ2-7
v_call: TRBV29-1
d_call: TRBD2
cdr3_aa: CSVESSGRALRSEQYF
cdr3_nt: TGCAGCGTTGAAAGCAGCGGGAGGGCCCTCAGGAGCGAGCAGTACTTC

clone_size: .
j_call: TRBJ1-5
v_call: TRBV7-9
d_call: TRBD1
cdr3_aa: CASSQDRGDQPQHF
cdr3_nt: TGTGCCAGCAGCCAGGACAGGGGGGATCAGCCCCAGCATTTT

clone_size: .
j_call: TRBJ1-2
v_call: TRBV7-8
d_call: .
cdr3_aa: CASSSRQALGYGYTF
cdr3_nt: TGTGCCAGCAGCTCGAGACAGGCCCTCGGCTATGGCTACACCTTC

clone_size: .
j_call: TRBJ1-1
v_call: TRBV19
d_call: TRBD1
cdr3_aa: CASSPWTGVRNTEAFF
cdr3_nt: TGTGCCAGTAGTCCCTGGACAGGGGTACGTAACACTGAAGCTTTCTTT

clone_size: .
j_call: TRBJ2-5
v_call: TRBV5-1
d_call: TRBD2
cdr3_aa: CASSLDTSGRGSGTQYF
cdr3_nt: TGCGCCAGCAGCTTGGACACTAGCGGGAGGGGTTCCGGGACCCAGTACTTC

clone_size: .
j_call: TRBJ2-5
v_call: TRBV5-6
d_call: .
cdr3_aa: CASSPWDTQETQYF
cdr3_nt: TGTGCCAGCAGCCCCTGGGACACTCAAGAGACCCAGTACTTC

clone_size: few
j_call: TRBJ1-2
v_call: TRBV11-3
d_call: .
cdr3_aa: CASSETTIGGYTF
cdr3_nt: TGTGCCAGCAGCGAGACTACGATAGGCGGCTACACCTTC

clone_size: .
j_call: TRBJ1-1
v_call: TRBV25-1
d_call: .
cdr3_aa: CASSEITTGRVAEAFF
cdr3_nt: TGTGCCAGCAGTGAGATCACAACAGGGCGGGTGGCTGAAGCTTTCTTT

clone_size: .
j_call: TRBJ2-7
v_call: TRBV9
d_call: .
cdr3_aa: CASSVGGGTSHEQYF
cdr3_nt: TGTGCCAGCAGCGTAGGGGGCGGGACGAGCCACGAGCAGTACTTC

clone_size: once
j_call: TRBJ2-2
v_call: TRBV7-2
d_call: TRBD1
cdr3_aa: CASTGQGNTGELFF
cdr3_nt: TGTGCCAGCACGGGACAGGGTAACACCGGGGAGCTGTTTTTT

clone_size: .
j_call: TRBJ2-5
v_call: TRBV2
d_call: .
cdr3_aa: CASSLARQETQYF
cdr3_nt: TGTGCCAGCAGTTTGGCCCGCCAAGAGACCCAGTACTTC

clone_size: few
j_call: TRBJ2-1
v_call: TRBV7-2
d_call: TRBD2
cdr3_aa: CASSLNGGRSEQFF
cdr3_nt: TGTGCCAGCAGCTTGAATGGCGGGAGATCTGAGCAGTTCTTC

clone_size: .
j_call: TRBJ2-3
v_call: TRBV9
d_call: .
cdr3_aa: CASSVWGRGYDTQYF
cdr3_nt: TGTGCCAGCAGCGTATGGGGTAGGGGGTATGATACGCAGTATTTT

clone_size: once
j_call: TRBJ2-7
v_call: TRBV7-9
d_call: .
cdr3_aa: CASSLVGRDYEQYF
cdr3_nt: TGTGCCAGCAGCTTAGTGGGCAGGGACTACGAGCAGTACTTC

clone_size: .
j_call: TRBJ2-3
v_call: TRBV7-3
d_call: TRBD2
cdr3_aa: CASSATTSGGPSYTQYF
cdr3_nt: TGTGCCAGCAGCGCGACGACTAGCGGGGGGCCCTCGTATACGCAGTATTTT

clone_size: .
j_call: TRBJ1-1
v_call: TRBV7-9
d_call: TRBD1
cdr3_aa: CASSLDRGNTEAFF
cdr3_nt: TGTGCCAGCAGCTTGGACAGGGGGAACACTGAAGCTTTCTTT

clone_size: .
j_call: TRBJ1-1
v_call: TRBV30
d_call: .
cdr3_aa: CAWSVRGWGEAFF
cdr3_nt: TGTGCCTGGAGTGTCCGGGGATGGGGTGAAGCTTTCTTT

clone_size: .
j_call: TRBJ1-1
v_call: TRBV6-6
d_call: .
cdr3_aa: CASTPRGEQAFF
cdr3_nt: TGTGCCAGCACCCCAAGAGGGGAACAAGCTTTCTTT

clone_size: .
j_call: TRBJ2-3
v_call: TRBV28
d_call: TRBD1
cdr3_aa: CASQGGPRTDTQYF
cdr3_nt: TGTGCCAGCCAAGGGGGCCCTCGCACAGATACGCAGTATTTT

clone_size: .
j_call: TRBJ2-1
v_call: TRBV7-2
d_call: .
cdr3_aa: CASSLDRGSYNEQFF
cdr3_nt: TGTGCCAGCAGCTTAGACCGGGGCTCCTACAATGAGCAGTTCTTC

clone_size: .
j_call: TRBJ2-7
v_call: TRBV28
d_call: TRBD2
cdr3_aa: CASSPVGVAGGPRSLREQYF
cdr3_nt: TGTGCCAGCAGTCCCGTTGGGGTAGCGGGGGGGCCGCGGTCTCTACGTGAGCAGTACTTC

clone_size: .
j_call: TRBJ2-5
v_call: TRBV30
d_call: .
cdr3_aa: CAWSQEAETQYF
cdr3_nt: TGTGCCTGGAGTCAGGAGGCGGAGACCCAGTACTTC

clone_size: .
j_call: TRBJ1-4
v_call: TRBV27
d_call: TRBD1
cdr3_aa: CASSSRGQGDEKLFF
cdr3_nt: TGTGCCAGCAGTTCCAGGGGACAGGGGGACGAAAAACTGTTTTTT

clone_size: .
j_call: TRBJ2-7
v_call: TRBV7-7
d_call: TRBD2
cdr3_aa: CASSLILAGGSYEQYF
cdr3_nt: TGTGCTAGCAGCTTAATCCTAGCGGGAGGTTCCTACGAGCAGTACTTC

clone_size: .
j_call: TRBJ1-1
v_call: TRBV20-1
d_call: TRBD1
cdr3_aa: CSAGQVEAFF
cdr3_nt: TGCAGTGCGGGACAGGTTGAAGCTTTCTTT

clone_size: .
j_call: TRBJ2-3
v_call: TRBV5-1
d_call: TRBD2
cdr3_aa: CASSLGRGAGTDTQYF
cdr3_nt: TGCGCCAGCAGCTTGGGGCGGGGGGCCGGCACAGATACGCAGTATTTT

clone_size: .
j_call: TRBJ1-2
v_call: TRBV7-9
d_call: TRBD1
cdr3_aa: CASSFPVGQSGGYTF
cdr3_nt: TGTGCCAGCAGCTTCCCTGTGGGACAGTCGGGGGGCTACACCTTC

clone_size: .
j_call: TRBJ1-6
v_call: TRBV19
d_call: TRBD1
cdr3_aa: CASMGGTGSDSPLHF
cdr3_nt: TGTGCCAGTATGGGGGGGACAGGGTCTGATTCACCCCTCCACTTT

clone_size: .
j_call: TRBJ2-2
v_call: TRBV19
d_call: .
cdr3_aa: CASSIVGQSGELFF
cdr3_nt: TGTGCCAGTAGTATAGTAGGGCAAAGCGGGGAGCTGTTTTTT

clone_size: .
j_call: TRBJ1-3
v_call: TRBV5-1
d_call: .
cdr3_aa: CASSPGPYSGNTIYF
cdr3_nt: TGCGCCAGCAGCCCGGGACCGTACTCTGGAAACACCATATATTTT

clone_size: .
j_call: TRBJ2-1
v_call: TRBV4-3
d_call: .
cdr3_aa: CASSQVGLYEQFF
cdr3_nt: TGCGCCAGCAGCCAAGTAGGGTTGTATGAGCAGTTCTTC

clone_size: once
j_call: TRBJ2-7
v_call: TRBV21-1
d_call: .
cdr3_aa: CASSRSSYEQYF
cdr3_nt: TGTGCCAGCAGCAGGAGCTCCTACGAGCAGTACTTC

clone_size: once
j_call: TRBJ2-2
v_call: TRBV6-5
d_call: .
cdr3_aa: CASSSAGTSGELFF
cdr3_nt: TGTGCCAGCAGTTCCGCCGGGACCTCCGGGGAGCTGTTTTTT

clone_size: .
j_call: TRBJ1-1
v_call: TRBV7-6
d_call: .
cdr3_aa: CASSLASGNTEAFF
cdr3_nt: TGTGCCAGCAGCTTAGCATCCGGGAACACTGAAGCTTTCTTT

clone_size: .
j_call: TRBJ2-1
v_call: TRBV5-1
d_call: TRBD2
cdr3_aa: CASSILAGAYNEQFF
cdr3_nt: TGCGCCAGCAGCATACTAGCGGGAGCTTACAATGAGCAGTTCTTC